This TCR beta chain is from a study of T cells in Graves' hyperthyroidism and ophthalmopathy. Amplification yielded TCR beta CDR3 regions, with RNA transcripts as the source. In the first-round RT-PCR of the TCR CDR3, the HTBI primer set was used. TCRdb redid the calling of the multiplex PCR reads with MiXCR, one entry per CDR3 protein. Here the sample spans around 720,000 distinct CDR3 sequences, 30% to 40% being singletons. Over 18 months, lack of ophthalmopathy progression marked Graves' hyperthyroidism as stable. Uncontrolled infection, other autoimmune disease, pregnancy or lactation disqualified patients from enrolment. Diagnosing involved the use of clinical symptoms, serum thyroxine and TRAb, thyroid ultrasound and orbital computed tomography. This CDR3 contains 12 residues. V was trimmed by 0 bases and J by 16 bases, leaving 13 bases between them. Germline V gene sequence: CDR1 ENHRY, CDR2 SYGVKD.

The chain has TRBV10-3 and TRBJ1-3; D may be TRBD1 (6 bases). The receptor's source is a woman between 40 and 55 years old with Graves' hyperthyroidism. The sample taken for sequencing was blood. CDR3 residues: CAISESSRTVYF. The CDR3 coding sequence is TGTGCCATCAGTGAGTCGTCGAGGACAGTCTATTTT.